This T cell receptor beta chain was recovered during a study of cytomegalovirus exposure and HLA in healthy donors (TCRdb year 2017). Background for the entire study: According to an earlier analysis of 587 of the donors, some 180 million T cells yielded 117 million unique TCR beta sequences and around 300 Gb of sequence data. About 320 gigabases of sequencing data and 78 million or so unique TCR sequences were included in an early release covering about 600 HLA-typed donors. Of the 300 to 500 genotyped donors, 75% to 85% were placed in the genetic ancestry cluster associated with self-reported Caucasian donors. The aim of the study was to test whether cataloging public T cell receptors could identify signatures of past pathogen exposure. Using immunosequencing, the study profiled T cell repertoires from about 610 subjects and related those repertoires to cytomegalovirus serostatus. Along with the approximately 700-subject first cohort, a separate validation cohort of about 110 different subjects was used. To predict cytomegalovirus infection status, the study brought together high-throughput TCR immunosequencing, statistical association of individual TCRs with disease status, and machine learning. A later analysis re-examined previously published TCR beta repertoires from more than 600 donors and added high-resolution HLA genotyping to investigate patterns of TCR occurrence. Rather than drawing on any new phenotypic data, the later analysis identified candidate immune exposures from TCR beta sequences and the way those sequences occurred across donors. An earlier analysis of more than 450 of the donors used high-throughput TCR beta sequencing to judge whether each TCR beta V gene segment behaved as functional or pseudogenic. Donor age, sex, ethnicity and CMV serostatus were compiled alongside the repertoire data. In a later genetic analysis, genome-wide SNP genotypes for about three fifths of the roughly 670 donors were used, and that subset was treated as a discovery cohort. Every repertoire in the discovery cohort had been generated on one and the same sequencing platform. Class I and class II HLA loci were covered by the typing at four-digit resolution. Typing coverage differed by locus: A, B, C, DRB1 and DQB1 were typed in about 620-630 donors, DQA1 in approximately 520, DPA1 in 600 to 610, and DPB1 in roughly 450. Five DR-DQ haplotypes were handled as single units for association and clustering, since linkage in the cohort was strong. Among some 410 genotyped donors of the cohort, an average of around 240,000 unique TCR beta nucleotide sequences were sequenced per donor, about a sixth of them non-productive. The full study reports these points: A later analysis found that TCR association rates varied across HLA loci, with DRB1 alleles showing the most associated TCRs and HLA-C alleles the fewest. A total of 150 to 200 TCR beta chains were listed by the study as associated with cytomegalovirus. A further reported finding was that TCR beta sequences accurately predicted the HLA-A and HLA-B alleles for most subjects in the first cohort. Because HLA typing was unavailable for some donors at each locus, only the typed subset was used in association tests. When HLA alleles, especially DR and DQ, strongly co-occurred, attributing TCR associations to individual alleles was difficult. In a later genetic analysis, a missense DCLRE1C variant was associated with V-gene and J-gene trimming of TCR beta chains, and the association was replicated in an independent cohort. In a later analysis, several top co-occurrence clusters were reported to appear linked to parvovirus B19, influenza, CMV and Epstein-Barr virus. Sequencing depth was assumed to be roughly uniform across donors in the presence/absence analyses, though that assumption may not hold. Some IMGT-functional V segments, including TRBV6-2 and TRBV6-3, could not be distinguished by the 87-base-pair reads and were therefore excluded. The only immune exposure information available for the cohort was CMV serostatus. The sequencing pipeline was judged likely to have produced a cluster of highly shared sequence variants as a technical artifact. The cohort was sequenced for TCR beta chains only, and without alpha or paired-chain data the features that could be detected were limited. In an earlier analysis of more than 500 of the donors, most TCR beta V segments appeared in productive rearrangements about 87% or about 30% of the time, broadly matching IMGT annotations. In a later analysis, 16,951 TCR beta sequences were associated with specific HLA alleles at a false discovery rate of 0.05. Linkage disequilibrium might explain the correlated functional status among segregating V segments, but an unknown experimental factor could not be ruled out. In a later genetic analysis, fewer N-insertions in productive TCRs were reported among donors in an Asian-associated ancestry cluster than the approximately 710-donor mean. In vitro tests confirmed that a few of the cytomegalovirus-associated TCR beta chains recognize cytomegalovirus antigens. It was suggested by the authors that the approach could potentially be generalized to other disease states and immunological phenotypes. According to a later analysis, most CMV-associated TCR beta chains appeared to be HLA-restricted, and the HLA associations seemed to be driven largely by CMV exposure. In a later analysis, HLA-associated TCR beta chains were found to be more clonally expanded and to have lower generation probabilities than equally common non-associated chains. Because counts were too low, roughly 18 rarely observed V segments, including chromosome 9 orphons, were left out of the earlier analysis of 500 to 750 of the donors. Cytomegalovirus status was reported to be diagnosed by the classifier with high specificity and sensitivity in both the original and validation cohorts. Across donors, most TCR sequences were observed very rarely, whereas some public TCRs were present in many individuals.

About this clone itself: Its antigen target is currently unknown. No quality values exist for individual bases; no much larger clone is one base distant.

The cohort was made up of roughly 670 healthy bone marrow donors. At the time of sampling, all cohort members were nominally healthy, though unrecorded immune exposures were likely present. The donor was CMV seronegative and belonged to the group of 352 seronegative cohort members. Each donor provided a peripheral blood sample, and peripheral blood mononuclear cells were used for TCR beta sequencing. The Qiagen DNeasy Blood Extraction Kit was used to extract genomic DNA from the blood cell samples. Library preparation employed the immunoSEQ multiplex PCR assay. A mixture of 60 forward primers for TCR Vbeta segments and 13 reverse primers for TCR Jbeta segments was used in the multiplex PCR. The CDR3 region of rearranged TCR beta genes was amplified from genomic DNA with a multiplex PCR assay. Amplified TCR beta libraries were sequenced as 87-base-pair reads on the Illumina HiSeq System. In the original analysis: In a later analysis, tens of millions of unique TCR beta chains were counted across the 500 to 850 repertoires, and some 10 million of these chains were shared by at least two donors. Raw reads were error-corrected and collapsed into unique sequences by a nearest-neighbor algorithm in which closely related sequences were merged to remove PCR and sequencing errors. CDR3 sequences were aligned to IMGT reference sequences to assign V, D and J gene segments. For a sequence to be retained, a match of at least six nucleotides to both a V gene segment and a J gene segment was required. A rearrangement counted as productive if the CDR3 had no stop codons and remained in frame with V and J, and every other rearrangement counted as non-productive. Following IMGT convention, CDR3 was defined as the stretch from the second conserved V-encoded cysteine to the conserved J-encoded phenylalanine. The earlier analysis of approximately 590 of the donors excluded any sequence lacking an unambiguous match to a single V gene segment. An earlier analysis of 550 to 650 of the donors classified V segments as functional when productive rearrangements were above 56.7% and as segregating when the standard deviation between donors was above 5%. A statistical classification framework was built to diagnose cytomegalovirus status from the catalog of TCR beta chain sequences. In a later analysis, TCR nucleotide sequences were compared against IMGT/GENE-DB human TR gene sequences so that V and J genes could be assigned. Using the TCRdist pipeline, a later analysis assigned CDR3 sequences along with most-parsimonious VDJ recombination scenarios. In a later analysis, each TCR beta chain was defined by its CDR3 amino acid sequence together with its V-gene family, and reads lacking a unique V-gene family were excluded. As a way to deal with suspected cross-contamination and a sequencing artifact, a later analysis dropped under 600 nucleotide sequences that were highly shared and had low generation probability. For each public chain, a later analysis derived a clonal expansion index from normalized ranks of inferred template counts within each repertoire. In a later analysis, generation probabilities were computed using a VDJ recombination model fitted to out-of-frame rearrangements, and the results were checked against IGoR. In a later analysis, hypergeometric tests were used to score TCR-TCR, TCR-HLA and TCR-CMV co-occurrence, with a repertoire-size bias correction applied to TCR pairs. To estimate false discovery rates, a later analysis permuted the HLA or CMV assignments 20 times. In a later analysis, co-occurring TCRs were grouped using DBSCAN, with TCRdist sequence similarity added in when clustering inside HLA-allele-positive subsets. Repertoires with fewer than 30,000 or more than 120,000 public chains, plus five repertoires with anomalous nucleotide sharing, were excluded from co-occurrence clustering. TCRdb provides this immuneACCESS table in a form limited to in-frame rearrangements. Some clones are lacking; in checked studies, under half of them reflect an unresolved V gene, and why the rest are absent is not known. V, J and clone size derive from that table, while D and trimming were established from the DNA sequence. For this sample the table gives fewer than 150,000 clones, of which around 70% were detected only once. The ten largest account for 3.1% of the sample.

The junction carries 15 bases between V and J, which are trimmed by 2 bases and 8 bases respectively. The germline V gene specifies MDHEN as CDR1 and SYDVKM as CDR2. The CDR3, cysteine through phenylalanine, is 15 amino acids long. The read is trimmed to its CDR3 DNA, 45 bases read in frame from base 1. Recombination joined TRBV28 with TRBJ1-4, with the D gene uncertain. The sequencing sample was made of PBMCs. This receptor was obtained from a young man in good health and CMV-seronegative. Here the CDR3 is given as CASSLPGPGKEKLFF. The nucleotide sequence reads TGTGCCAGCAGTTTACCCGGGCCCGGGAAGGAAAAACTGTTTTTT.